The following is a T cell receptor beta chain sequence with its context. Its target antigen remains unknown. No clone much larger than this one lies a single base away; base qualities are absent. The CDR3 measures 15 amino acids from cysteine to phenylalanine. The CDR3 DNA has 45 bases and is translated from base 1. V drops 6 bases and J drops 4 bases, leaving 15 bases in between. CDR1 and CDR2 (MNHNS, SASEGT) derive from the germline V gene. The cohort consisted of 670 or so healthy bone marrow donors. At the time of sampling, every cohort member was nominally healthy, though immune exposures that went unrecorded were likely present. The donor was CMV seronegative and was included in the group of 352 seronegative cohort members. Every donor gave a peripheral blood sample, and the peripheral blood mononuclear cells from that sample were used for TCR beta sequencing. Genomic DNA extraction from the blood cell samples was performed with the Qiagen DNeasy Blood Extraction Kit.

The data belong to a study of cytomegalovirus exposure and HLA in healthy donors (TCRdb year 2017). Background on the whole study: In an earlier analysis of fewer than 750 of the donors, approximately 260 Gb of sequence data and 100 million or so unique TCR beta sequences from 150 million to 200 million T cells were reported. Approximately 310 gigabases of sequencing data and 80 million or so unique TCR sequences were included in an early release covering around 650 HLA-typed donors. The genetic ancestry cluster associated with self-reported Caucasian donors included about 84% of the approximately 400 genotyped donors. The study aimed to test whether signatures of past pathogen exposure could be identified by cataloging public T cell receptors. The study profiled the T cell repertoires of under 850 subjects by immunosequencing and related them to cytomegalovirus serostatus. Besides the first cohort of roughly 660 subjects, a separate validation cohort made up of over 100 different subjects was used. To predict cytomegalovirus infection status, the study combined high-throughput TCR immunosequencing, statistical association of individual TCRs with disease status, and machine learning. A later analysis re-examined previously published TCR beta repertoires from just over 650 donors and added high-resolution HLA genotyping to investigate patterns of TCR occurrence. The later analysis used no new phenotypic data to find candidate immune exposures, relying instead on TCR beta sequences and their occurrence across donors. In an earlier analysis of more than 550 of the donors, high-throughput TCR beta sequencing was used to judge whether each TCR beta V gene segment behaved as functional or pseudogenic. Alongside the repertoire data, information on donor age, sex, ethnicity and CMV serostatus was compiled. A later genetic analysis took genome-wide SNP genotypes for about three fifths of the 666 donors and used that subset as a discovery cohort. All discovery cohort repertoires had been generated using a single sequencing platform. Both class I and class II loci were covered by HLA typing, at four-digit resolution. Typing coverage differed by locus: A, B, C, DRB1 and DQB1 were typed in roughly 620-630 donors, DQA1 in approximately 520, DPA1 in 600 to 610, and DPB1 in just under 480. Several DR-DQ haplotypes were handled as single units for association and clustering, since linkage in the cohort was strong. Among 350 to 400 genotyped donors of the cohort, an average of approximately 230,000 unique TCR beta nucleotide sequences were sequenced per donor, around a sixth of them non-productive.

Overall study outcomes, separate from this receptor: Most CMV-associated TCR beta chains appeared to be HLA-restricted in a later analysis, and the HLA associations seemed to be driven largely by CMV exposure. A further reported finding was that TCR beta sequences accurately predicted the HLA-A and HLA-B alleles for most subjects in the first cohort. In this cohort, only TCR beta chains were sequenced, and detectable features were limited by the absence of alpha or paired-chain data. A later genetic analysis reported fewer N-insertions in productive TCRs among donors in an Asian-associated ancestry cluster than the roughly 690-donor mean. A cluster of highly shared sequence variants was judged likely to represent a technical artifact of the sequencing pipeline. At a false discovery rate of 0.05, a later analysis linked 16,951 TCR beta sequences to specific HLA alleles. Across donors, most TCR sequences were observed very rarely, whereas some public TCRs were present in many individuals. The earlier analysis of nearly 600 of the donors excluded some 15 rarely observed V segments, including chromosome 9 orphons, because counts were too low. It was suggested by the authors that the approach could potentially be generalized to other disease states and immunological phenotypes. In the study, approximately 160 TCR beta chains were listed as associated with cytomegalovirus. In an earlier analysis of 450 to 750 of the donors, most TCR beta V segments appeared in productive rearrangements about 87% or about 30% of the time, broadly matching IMGT annotations. Linkage disequilibrium might explain the correlated functional status among segregating V segments, but an unknown experimental factor could not be ruled out. Some IMGT-functional V segments, including TRBV6-2 and TRBV6-3, could not be told apart with the 87-base-pair reads, so those segments were excluded. Because some donors lacked HLA typing at each locus, the association tests relied only on the typed subset. Immune exposure information for the cohort was limited to CMV serostatus. Cytomegalovirus status was reported to be diagnosed by the classifier with high specificity and sensitivity in both the original and validation cohorts. In a later analysis, the rate of TCR association differed among HLA loci, with DRB1 alleles having the most associated TCRs and HLA-C alleles having the fewest. When HLA alleles, especially DR and DQ, strongly co-occurred, attributing TCR associations to individual alleles was difficult. Several of the top co-occurrence clusters appeared to be linked to parvovirus B19, influenza, CMV and Epstein-Barr virus, according to a later analysis. In a later analysis, HLA-associated TCR beta chains showed more clonal expansion and lower generation probabilities than non-associated chains that were equally common. Three of the identified cytomegalovirus-associated TCR beta chains were confirmed in vitro to be specific for cytomegalovirus antigens. In a later genetic analysis, a missense DCLRE1C variant was associated with V-gene and J-gene trimming of TCR beta chains, and the association was replicated in an independent cohort. Roughly uniform sequencing depth across donors was assumed in presence/absence analyses, although this assumption may not hold.

The library was generated by the immunoSEQ multiplex PCR assay. The multiplex PCR relied on a mix of 60 forward primers for TCR Vbeta segments and 13 reverse primers for TCR Jbeta segments. Amplification of the CDR3 region of rearranged TCR beta genes was performed with a multiplex PCR assay on genomic DNA. On the Illumina HiSeq System, the amplified TCR beta libraries were sequenced as 87-base-pair reads. The original methods were these. A later analysis counted about 80 million unique TCR beta chains across the 690 or so repertoires, and around 12 million of these chains were shared by at least two donors. To remove PCR and sequencing errors, raw reads were error-corrected and collapsed into unique sequences using a nearest-neighbor algorithm that merged closely related sequences. Alignment of CDR3 sequences to IMGT reference sequences was used to assign V, D and J gene segments. For a sequence to be retained, at least a six-nucleotide match to both a V gene segment and a J gene segment was required. Rearrangements were called productive when the CDR3 lacked stop codons and stayed in frame with V and J; all others were non-productive. CDR3 was defined by IMGT convention, running from the second conserved V-encoded cysteine to the conserved J-encoded phenylalanine. The earlier analysis of around 640 of the donors excluded sequences that lacked an unambiguous match to a single V gene segment. In an earlier analysis of approximately 590 of the donors, V segments were called functional above 56.7% productive rearrangements and were called segregating when the between-donor standard deviation exceeded 5%. A statistical classification framework was developed to diagnose cytomegalovirus status using the catalog of TCR beta chain sequences. A later analysis assigned V and J genes by comparing TCR nucleotide sequences with IMGT/GENE-DB human TR gene sequences. In a later analysis, CDR3 sequences and most-parsimonious VDJ recombination scenarios were assigned using the TCRdist pipeline. In a later analysis, every TCR beta chain was defined by the combination of its CDR3 amino acid sequence and its V-gene family, and reads without a unique V-gene family were dropped. In a later analysis, 450 to 600 highly shared, low-generation-probability nucleotide sequences were removed to address suspected cross-contamination and a sequencing artifact. A later analysis calculated a clonal expansion index for each public chain from normalized within-repertoire ranks of inferred template counts. A later analysis computed generation probabilities with a VDJ recombination model fitted to out-of-frame rearrangements, and checked the results against IGoR. A later analysis scored TCR-TCR, TCR-HLA and TCR-CMV co-occurrence with hypergeometric tests, applying a repertoire-size bias correction to TCR pairs. To estimate false discovery rates, a later analysis permuted the HLA or CMV assignments 20 times. A later analysis grouped co-occurring TCRs with DBSCAN, adding TCRdist sequence similarity when clustering within HLA-allele-positive subsets. Repertoires with fewer than 30,000 or more than 120,000 public chains were left out of co-occurrence clustering, as were five repertoires with anomalous nucleotide sharing. The immuneACCESS repertoire file appears here via TCRdb, limited to in-frame rearrangements. These files lack a portion of the clones; in checked studies, under half of the deficit traces to unresolved V genes, and the cause of the others is not known. Clonal size and the V and J genes are those of that table, whereas D and trimming came from the DNA. The sample table contains 150,000 or so clones; only one count was recorded for approximately 88% of them. Of the sample, around 0.93% is held by the ten largest clones.

This sequence originates from a young man in good health and CMV-seronegative. The sequence joins TRBV6-1 to TRBJ2-2, and the D gene may be TRBD1, 6 bases matching. The specimen was PBMCs. CDR3 loop: CASSEQGIRTGELFF. The nucleotide sequence is given as TGTGCCAGCAGCGAACAGGGAATACGCACCGGGGAGCTGTTTTTT.